This TCR beta chain was profiled in a study of blood T cell repertoires in COVID-19. Overall study context: Specimens from acute and convalescent COVID-19 originated in the United States, Italy and Spain. PBMCs, B-cell-depleted T cells, or T cells provided the cDNA or gDNA that made up the material.

This clone was detected once. As processed by the authors: Amplified reference gene primers provided the basis for estimating nucleated cell counts. Here immunoSEQ multiplex PCR was the method, and the copy in TCRdb shows in-frame clones only, minus some. V, J and clone size derive from that table, while D and trimming were established from the DNA sequence. The repertoire holds roughly 120,000 clones, with approximately 85% as singletons. The Seattle site enrolled patients during active infection and followed them longitudinally. Sequencing used peripheral blood. The receptor comes from a woman older than 75 with COVID-19, enrolled during active disease.

This CDR3 is CASSLIGTRGTGELFF. CDR3 nucleotides: TGTGCCAGCAGTTTAATCGGAACAAGGGGCACCGGGGAGCTGTTTTTT. The chain employs TRBV27 and TRBJ2-2; weak D call: TRBD1 (5 bases). The CDR3 spans 16 residues. Germline CDR1 MNHEY, CDR2 SMNVEV (reference sequence). V shed 2 bases and J shed 4 bases, with 14 bases lying between them.